Each of the 11 T cell receptor beta chains below was sequenced from the same sample in a study of cytomegalovirus exposure and HLA in healthy donors. With 60 Vbeta and 13 Jbeta primers, the PCR was carried out. Using immunoSEQ multiplex PCR, the repertoire was profiled, and TCRdb retains in-frame clones only, with some absent. The sample includes under 200,000 clones, roughly two thirds of them seen just once. The sequencing sample was made of PBMCs. The receptors shown here come from a woman in her 30s in good health and CMV-seronegative.

This clone was recorded only once. V and J are TRBV6-1 and TRBJ1-1; D remains unclear. This CDR3 is 13 amino acids long. CDR1 is MNHNS, CDR2 SASEGT, per germline. Deletions cut 4 bases from V and 0 bases from J, with 6 bases between. Here the CDR3 reads CASSGDMNTEAFF. In DNA, the CDR3 is TGTGCCAGCAGTGGAGACATGAACACTGAAGCTTTCTTT.

The chain combines TRBV6-4 with TRBJ1-5; D unresolved. CDR1 and CDR2 (germline): MRHNA, SNTAGT. This CDR3 contains 11 residues. V was trimmed by 11 bases and J by 8 bases, leaving 13 bases between them. The CDR3 here is CARRGEEPQHF. CDR3 sequence (DNA): TGTGCCCGACGCGGGGAAGAGCCCCAGCATTTT.

The chain uses TRBV4-3 and TRBJ2-7, with a tentative D call TRBD1 (5 bases). The CDR3 is made up of 14 amino acids. Trimming took 0 bases from V and 3 from J, leaving 9 bases between them. Germline V CDR1 and CDR2: LGHNA, YSLEER. CDR3 sequence (DNA): TGCGCCAGCAGCCAAGACAGGGCAGACTACGAGCAGTACTTC. Its translation is CASSQDRADYEQYF.

V and J are TRBV4-3 and TRBJ2-5, with TRBD1 matching over 8 bases. The CDR3 consists of 14 residues. Trimming took 5 bases from V and 4 from J; bases not matched to a gene: 6. CDR1 is LGHNA, CDR2 YSLEER, per germline. The CDR3 here is CASSTQTGGETQYF. The CDR3 DNA is TGCGCCAGCAGCACACAAACAGGGGGAGAGACCCAGTACTTC.

This clone has just a few counts. The chain links TRBV5-4 to TRBJ2-7; maybe TRBD1 (6 bases). The germline V gene encodes CDR1 SGHNT and CDR2 YYREEE (reference sequence). This CDR3 comprises 16 residues. V was clipped by 0 bases and J by 1 base, with 14 bases between them. CDR3 region: CASSLGPSGESYEQYF. DNA for the CDR3: TGTGCCAGCAGCTTGGGGCCTTCAGGGGAGTCCTACGAGCAGTACTTC.

The rearrangement joins TRBV4-2 to TRBJ1-4; the D gene is possibly TRBD1 (6 bases). Trimming cost V 1 base and J 2 bases, with 8 bases left between them. The CDR3 length is 15 residues. The germline V gene has CDR1 LGHNA and CDR2 YNFKEQ. CDR3 sequence (DNA): TGTGCCAGCAGCCAAGGGACAGTCACTAATGAAAAACTGTTTTTT. It codes for CASSQGTVTNEKLFF.

V is TRBV7-2 and J is TRBJ1-2; no reliable D call. Germline lookup yields CDR1 SGHTA and CDR2 FQGNSA. Trimming took off 7 bases at V and 1 base at J, with 13 bases between the two ends. The CDR3 is 14 amino acids. The CDR3 coding sequence is TGTGCCAGCAACCCCCCGGGGAGTAACTATGGCTACACCTTC. This sequence encodes CASNPPGSNYGYTF.

This clone was seen more than once but under ten times. The chain employs TRBV10-1 and TRBJ2-5, with a weak D call TRBD1 (5 bases). Trimming took 0 bases from V and 3 from J, leaving 11 bases between them. This CDR3 comprises 15 residues. Looked up from germline, CDR1 is WNHNN and CDR2 is SYGVQD (reference sequence). DNA of the CDR3: TGCGCCAGCAGTGAGTCGAAGTCAGGGAAAGAGACCCAGTACTTC. Protein sequence: CASSESKSGKETQYF.

This chain connects TRBV6-1 to TRBJ2-2; 13 bases align to TRBD2. The CDR3 is 15 residues long. The germline V gene has CDR1 MNHNS and CDR2 SASEGT. Trimming removed 8 bases from V and 6 bases from J; junction bases left unmatched: 6. DNA of the CDR3: TGTGCCAGCGCAAGGACTAGCGGGAGTCCCGGGGAGCTGTTTTTT. Its translation: CASARTSGSPGELFF.

The CDR3 DNA follows: TGTGCCAGCAGTGCTGAGAGACACGACAATCAGCCCCAGCATTTT. This translates into CASSAERHDNQPQHF. The chain couples TRBV25-1 to TRBJ1-5; D is uncertain. This CDR3 comprises 15 residues. From germline, CDR1 is MGHDK and CDR2 SYGVNS. V was shortened by 4 bases and J by 3 bases, with 13 bases between the two germline ends.

The chain carries TRBV9 and TRBJ2-1; the match to TRBD2 covers 10 bases. Germline CDR1 SGDLS, CDR2 YYNGEE. This CDR3 spans 17 amino acids. Trimming took 3 bases from V and 1 from J; bases not matched to a gene: 7. CDR3 bases: TGTGCCAGCAGCGCTCGACTAGCGGGCTTTTCCTACAATGAGCAGTTCTTC. Residues: CASSARLAGFSYNEQFF.